This TCR beta chain was obtained from a study of cytomegalovirus exposure and HLA in healthy donors. Study overall: A previous analysis identified around 120 million unique TCR beta sequences derived from 180 million or so T cells.

Primers for the PCR totalled 60 Vbeta and 13 Jbeta. Repertoires were generated with immunoSEQ multiplex PCR, while TCRdb's copy carries only in-frame clones and drops some. This table has some 200,000 clones, 70% appearing once. The germline V gene has CDR1 SGHDT and CDR2 YYEEEE. The V gene end was trimmed by 5 bases and the J gene end by 7 bases; junction bases not matched to a gene: 6. The CDR3 contains 14 residues. The receptor comes from a middle-aged man in good health and CMV-seropositive. This chain joins TRBV5-6 and TRBJ1-6; 7 nucleotides match TRBD1. Sequences were obtained from PBMCs. CDR3 amino acids: CASSTGTANSPLHF. The DNA for the CDR3 is TGTGCCAGCAGTACAGGGACAGCAAATTCACCCCTCCACTTT.